One T cell receptor (beta chain) is described in this entry. PCR employed 60 Vbeta and 13 Jbeta primers. The table came from immunoSEQ multiplex PCR; TCRdb's copy has only in-frame clones and leaves some out. The sample yields approximately 140,000 clones, approximately 85% seen once. The data derive from a study of cytomegalovirus exposure and HLA in healthy donors. Germline CDR1 and CDR2: SGDLS and YYNGEE. The V end lost 0 bases, the J end lost 2 bases, and 8 bases lay between the germline ends. The CDR3 is 15 amino acids. This clonotype originated in a boy under 18 in good health and CMV-seronegative. This sequence joins TRBV9 and TRBJ2-2; D not resolved. The sample comprised PBMCs. The DNA for the CDR3 is TGTGCCAGCAGCGTAGGGCTTATTAACACCGGGGAGCTGTTTTTT. Its translation: CASSVGLINTGELFF.